Described below is a single TCR beta chain sequence and its context. For the second PCR, which ran for about 6 to 11 cycles, a sample-barcoded 5' primer and a J-beta primer mix were used. Each CDR3 protein is one row after TCRdb ran MiXCR on the 5' RACE reads. The profile shows 550,000 to 650,000 distinct CDR3 sequences, 25% to 35% of them singletons. These data are taken from a study of blood T cells in healthy people across ages. The CDR3 covers 15 residues. V gave up 5 bases and J gave up 9 bases, with 20 bases separating them. Germline V lookup: CDR1 SGHTA, CDR2 FQGNSA. This sample also belongs to another study, concerning T cells of mothers and their children.

V is TRBV7-2 and J is TRBJ2-1; D perhaps matches TRBD2 (6 bases). The receptor was isolated from a boy younger than 10 in good health. Material for sequencing was blood. CDR3 DNA sequence: TGTGCCAGCAGCACCCTAGCGACTCCTCAGAGTGAGCAGTTCTTC. It codes for CASSTLATPQSEQFF.